This entry is about one T cell receptor (beta chain). The sample is drawn from a study of blood T cell repertoires in COVID-19. Study in general: From the United States, Italy and Spain came samples of acute and convalescent COVID-19. From T cells, B-cell-depleted T cells, or PBMCs came the material, which was cDNA or gDNA.

The V and J ends lost 3 bases and 7 bases respectively, with 16 bases between them. The CDR3 loop spans 16 amino acids. Per the germline V gene, CDR1 is MNHEY and CDR2 is SMNVEV (reference sequence). Original data processing: The authors estimated nucleated cell counts from reference gene primer amplification. Produced via immunoSEQ multiplex PCR; TCRdb's table is partial and in-frame only. V, J and clone size are taken as reported in that table, and D and trimming were inferred from the DNA itself. Of 150,000 or so clones in the sample, 75% to 90% were seen once. This TCR came from a woman aged 40 to 49 who had been exposed to COVID-19. The specimen was PBMCs or T cells enriched from blood (not recorded which). This rearrangement joins TRBV27 to TRBJ1-6, with D uncertain. The CDR3 loop reads CASSLFPPSGNSPLHF. Here the CDR3 DNA reads TGTGCCAGCAGTTTGTTCCCTCCTTCGGGAAATTCACCCCTCCACTTT.